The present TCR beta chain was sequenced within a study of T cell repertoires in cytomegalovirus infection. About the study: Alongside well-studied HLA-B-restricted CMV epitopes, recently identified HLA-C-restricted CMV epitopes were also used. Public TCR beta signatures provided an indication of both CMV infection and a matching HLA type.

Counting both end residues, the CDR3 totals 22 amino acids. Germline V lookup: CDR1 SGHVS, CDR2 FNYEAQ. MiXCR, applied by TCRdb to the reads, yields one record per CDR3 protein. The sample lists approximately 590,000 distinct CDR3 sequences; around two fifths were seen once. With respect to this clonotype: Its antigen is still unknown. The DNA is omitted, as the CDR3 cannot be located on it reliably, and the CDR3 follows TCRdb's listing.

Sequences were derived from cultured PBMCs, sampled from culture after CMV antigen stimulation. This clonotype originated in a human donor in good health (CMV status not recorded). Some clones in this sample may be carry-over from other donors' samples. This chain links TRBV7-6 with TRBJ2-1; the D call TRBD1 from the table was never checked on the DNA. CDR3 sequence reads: CASSSTLGAEIAPGSSYNEQFF.